This is a list of T cell receptor beta chains from one sample in a study of shared clonotypes between healthy human individuals. The table came from immunoSEQ multiplex PCR; TCRdb's copy has only in-frame clones and leaves some out. Among roughly 2,300,000 clones listed, roughly 90% were seen once. Sequenced sample: naive CD4+ T cells from PBMCs. Receptors were obtained from a man between 18 and 29 years old in good health. Some clones in this sample may be carry-over from other donors' samples. Both conserved end residues are part of each CDR3. Fields, in order: D gene, clone size, V gene, J gene, CDR3 protein, CDR3 DNA. The D gene is left open where the match is weak. The size entry is marked missing in some rows and otherwise reads once, few, many or a size class.

-	-	TRBV28	TRBJ1-2	CASSQLPDRGFGYTF	TGTGCCAGCAGTCAATTACCGGACAGAGGATTTGGCTACACCTTC
-	few	TRBV5-8	TRBJ1-5	CASSLGQFNQPQHF	TGTGCCAGCAGCTTGGGACAGTTTAATCAGCCCCAGCATTTT
-	-	TRBV18	TRBJ1-5	CASSGGRDQPQHF	TGTGCCAGCTCAGGGGGCAGAGACCAGCCCCAGCATTTT
-	-	TRBV11-3	TRBJ2-1	CASGKRDSWLNNEQFF	TGTGCCAGCGGCAAGAGAGACAGTTGGCTTAACAATGAGCAGTTCTTC
-	-	TRBV18	TRBJ2-7	CASSPFGGAGDLREQYF	TGTGCCAGCTCACCTTTTGGGGGGGCGGGAGACCTTCGCGAGCAGTACTTC
-	-	TRBV2	TRBJ1-3	CASSEETGNTIYF	TGTGCCAGCAGTGAGGAGACTGGAAACACCATATATTTT
-	few	TRBV2	TRBJ1-1	CASIPGNHNTEAFF	TGTGCCAGCATTCCAGGGAATCACAACACTGAAGCTTTCTTT
TRBD1	-	TRBV2	TRBJ1-4	CASRQGASNEKLFF	TGTGCCAGCAGGCAGGGGGCTTCTAATGAAAAACTGTTTTTT
-	-	TRBV6-5	TRBJ2-7	CASSYPHEQYF	TGTGCCAGCAGTTACCCCCACGAGCAGTACTTC
-	-	TRBV15	TRBJ1-2	CATSRGRARGQGDYGYTF	TGTGCCACCAGCAGAGGGCGTGCCCGAGGGCAGGGCGACTATGGCTACACCTTC
-	-	TRBV4-1	TRBJ2-7	CASSQVPGGPYEQYF	TGCGCCAGCAGCCAAGTCCCCGGGGGCCCCTACGAGCAGTACTTC
-	-	TRBV28	TRBJ2-7	CASSLKPQLFYEQYF	TGTGCCAGCAGTTTAAAGCCGCAACTCTTCTACGAGCAGTACTTC
-	-	TRBV5-1	TRBJ2-2	CASSLGLLGTGELFF	TGCGCCAGCAGCCTAGGACTCTTGGGCACCGGGGAGCTGTTTTTT
-	-	TRBV30	TRBJ2-7	CAIGRSSYEQYF	TGTGCAATTGGCAGGAGCTCCTACGAGCAGTACTTC
-	-	TRBV28	TRBJ1-2	CASIKAGNYGYTF	TGTGCCAGCATTAAAGCCGGGAACTATGGCTACACCTTC
TRBD1	-	TRBV5-1	TRBJ2-2	CASSSGQDPTGELFF	TGCGCCAGCAGCTCCGGACAGGACCCCACCGGGGAGCTGTTTTTT
TRBD2	once	TRBV7-2	TRBJ2-7	CASSFLAGSYEQYF	TGTGCCAGCAGCTTCCTAGCGGGTTCCTACGAGCAGTACTTC
-	-	TRBV28	TRBJ2-7	CASSLIIYEQYF	TGTGCCAGCAGTTTAATCATCTACGAGCAGTACTTC
-	-	TRBV29-1	TRBJ1-2	CSVGDRSYGYTF	TGCAGCGTTGGGGACCGGAGTTATGGCTACACCTTC
-	-	TRBV19	TRBJ1-4	CASSIYATNEKLFF	TGTGCCAGTAGTATATATGCAACTAATGAAAAACTGTTTTTT
-	-	TRBV6-4	TRBJ2-4	CASSPVGSQYF	TGTGCCAGCAGCCCCGTAGGCAGCCAGTACTTC
TRBD1	-	TRBV30	TRBJ1-2	CAWSVLPGGDYGYTF	TGTGCCTGGAGTGTACTTCCAGGGGGTGACTATGGCTACACCTTC
-	-	TRBV5-1	TRBJ1-4	CASSRADPTNEKLFF	TGCGCCAGCAGCAGGGCGGATCCAACTAATGAAAAACTGTTTTTT
-	-	TRBV6-5	TRBJ2-3	CASSYSAQTDTQYF	TGTGCCAGCAGTTACTCAGCCCAAACAGATACGCAGTATTTT
TRBD1	-	TRBV15	TRBJ2-7	CATSRPDRGTYEQYF	TGTGCCACCAGCAGGCCAGACAGGGGAACCTACGAGCAGTACTTC
-	-	TRBV5-1	TRBJ2-7	CASSKRVSSYEQYF	TGCGCCAGCAGCAAAAGGGTTAGCTCCTACGAGCAGTACTTC
-	-	TRBV7-2	TRBJ2-7	CASSFGGSQFTYEQYF	TGTGCCAGCAGCTTCGGAGGGAGTCAGTTCACCTACGAGCAGTACTTC
-	-	TRBV7-8	TRBJ1-5	CASSLDGQASWPQHF	TGTGCCAGCAGCTTAGATGGGCAGGCCTCCTGGCCCCAGCATTTT
-	few	TRBV19	TRBJ2-5	CASSIGRETQYF	TGTGCCAGTAGTATAGGAAGGGAGACCCAGTACTTC
-	-	TRBV29-1	TRBJ2-5	CSVVVPGQETQYF	TGCAGCGTTGTAGTGCCAGGACAAGAGACCCAGTACTTC
TRBD2	-	TRBV28	TRBJ2-3	CASEKSGRARDTQYF	TGTGCCAGCGAGAAAAGCGGGAGGGCGAGGGATACGCAGTATTTT
-	few	TRBV10-2	TRBJ2-7	CASSTPPGPFIYEQYF	TGCGCCAGCAGTACCCCTCCGGGACCCTTTATCTACGAGCAGTACTTC
-	once	TRBV14	TRBJ2-3	CASSPPGGTDTQYF	TGTGCCAGCAGTCCCCCGGGGGGCACAGATACGCAGTATTTT
TRBD1	-	TRBV5-4	TRBJ2-7	CASSRERQGSEQYF	TGTGCCAGCAGCAGAGAGAGACAGGGTTCCGAGCAGTACTTC
-	-	TRBV9	TRBJ2-2	CASSVAGASGELFF	TGTGCCAGCAGCGTAGCGGGAGCTTCCGGGGAGCTGTTTTTT
-	-	TRBV5-1	TRBJ2-7	CASSLDWGRYEQYF	TGCGCCAGCAGCTTGGATTGGGGCCGGTACGAGCAGTACTTC
TRBD2	-	TRBV5-1	TRBJ2-5	CASSSGLAGETQYF	TGCGCCAGCAGCTCCGGACTAGCCGGGGAGACCCAGTACTTC
TRBD2	once	TRBV12-5	TRBJ2-1	CASGPPNPPKREGIHNEQFF	TGTGCTAGTGGTCCCCCGAACCCCCCTAAGCGGGAGGGCATCCACAATGAGCAGTTCTTC
-	-	TRBV2	TRBJ1-1	CASSGLDTEAFF	TGTGCCAGCAGTGGATTGGACACTGAAGCTTTCTTT
TRBD1	-	TRBV6-5	TRBJ2-3	CASKDDRGSDTQYF	TGTGCCAGCAAGGATGACAGGGGTTCAGATACGCAGTATTTT
-	-	TRBV28	TRBJ1-2	CASSLPSYGYTF	TGTGCCAGCAGTTTGCCATCGTATGGCTACACCTTC
TRBD2	-	TRBV27	TRBJ2-3	CASSFLAGGTDTQYF	TGTGCCAGCAGTTTTCTAGCGGGAGGCACAGATACGCAGTATTTT
-	once	TRBV6-1	TRBJ1-1	CASTRGFTEAFF	TGTGCCAGCACGAGGGGTTTCACTGAAGCTTTCTTT
TRBD1	-	TRBV28	TRBJ2-5	CASSSPTGRETQYF	TGTGCCAGCAGTTCCCCGACAGGGAGAGAGACCCAGTACTTC
-	-	TRBV4-1	TRBJ2-2	CASSQEDRYTGELFF	TGCGCCAGCAGCCAAGAAGACAGATACACCGGGGAGCTGTTTTTT
-	-	TRBV11-2	TRBJ1-1	CASSSGVWNTEAFF	TGTGCCAGCAGCTCGGGTGTTTGGAACACTGAAGCTTTCTTT
-	-	TRBV9	TRBJ2-3	CASSVGGLTDTQYF	TGTGCCAGCAGCGTAGGAGGGCTCACAGATACGCAGTATTTT
-	-	TRBV5-6	TRBJ2-7	CASSQGRRPSYEQYF	TGTGCCAGCAGCCAGGGACGCCGACCCTCCTACGAGCAGTACTTC
-	-	TRBV29-1	TRBJ2-1	CSVEDALEYNEQFF	TGCAGCGTTGAAGATGCCCTCGAGTACAATGAGCAGTTCTTC
-	-	TRBV6-5	TRBJ2-3	CASSYSRTSTDTQYF	TGTGCCAGCAGTTACTCCAGGACAAGCACAGATACGCAGTATTTT
-	-	TRBV19	TRBJ1-5	CASSISRYGQPQHF	TGTGCCAGTAGTATATCGAGGTATGGTCAGCCCCAGCATTTT
-	few	TRBV27	TRBJ2-2	CASSLYRVGELFF	TGTGCCAGCAGTTTGTACAGGGTTGGGGAGCTGTTTTTT
-	-	TRBV7-2	TRBJ1-5	CASSLFEQAYQPQHF	TGTGCCAGCAGCTTATTTGAACAGGCTTATCAGCCCCAGCATTTT
-	-	TRBV5-6	TRBJ2-3	CASSRVGSTDTQYF	TGTGCCAGCAGCCGCGTTGGCAGCACAGATACGCAGTATTTT
-	-	TRBV4-2	TRBJ2-7	CASSQEAPVGEQYF	TGTGCCAGCAGCCAAGAAGCCCCTGTGGGCGAGCAGTACTTC
-	-	TRBV7-3	TRBJ2-3	CASSLDPTDTQYF	TGTGCCAGCAGCCTAGACCCTACAGATACGCAGTATTTT
-	-	TRBV9	TRBJ2-1	CASSRDEGHSNGNEQFF	TGTGCCAGCAGCCGGGACGAAGGCCATTCGAACGGAAATGAGCAGTTCTTC
-	-	TRBV2	TRBJ2-7	CASTAGLGGLGYEQYF	TGTGCCAGCACCGCCGGGTTGGGGGGCCTTGGGTACGAGCAGTACTTC
-	-	TRBV7-3	TRBJ2-3	CASSSGRALTDTQYF	TGTGCCAGCAGCAGCGGCAGGGCACTCACAGATACGCAGTATTTT
-	few	TRBV4-1	TRBJ1-5	CASSQDQGQGLNQPQHF	TGCGCCAGCAGCCAAGATCAGGGCCAGGGATTAAATCAGCCCCAGCATTTT